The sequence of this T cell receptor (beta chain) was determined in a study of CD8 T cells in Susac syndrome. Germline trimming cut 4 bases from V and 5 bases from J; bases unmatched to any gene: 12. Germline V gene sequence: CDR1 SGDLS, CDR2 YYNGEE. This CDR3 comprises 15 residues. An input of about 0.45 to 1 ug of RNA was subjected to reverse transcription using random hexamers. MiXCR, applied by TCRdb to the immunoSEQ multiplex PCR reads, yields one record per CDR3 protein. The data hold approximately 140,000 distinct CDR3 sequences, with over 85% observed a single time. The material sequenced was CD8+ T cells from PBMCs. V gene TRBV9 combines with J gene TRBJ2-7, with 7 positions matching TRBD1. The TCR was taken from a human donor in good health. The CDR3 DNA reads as TGTGCCAGCAGCAGGGATCGACAGGGAGCCCACGAGCAGTACTTC. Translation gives CASSRDRQGAHEQYF.